This section outlines one T cell receptor beta chain sequence together with its context. Its antigen is currently unknown. The entry originates in a study of a mutant IDH1 vaccine in newly diagnosed glioma. Overall study: Patients got their first vaccination 4-6 weeks after radiotherapy alone, or with temozolomide cycles.

Between the trimmed V and J ends, which lost 3 bases and 4 bases, there was a span of 15 bases. The CDR3 covers 15 residues. Germline V lookup: CDR1 MDHEN, CDR2 SYDVKM. TCRdb's copy holds only in-frame clones and misses some; the assay was immunoSEQ multiplex PCR. The sample records roughly 62,000 clones, under 90% being singletons. Time point in this sample: week 5, during vaccination. Vaccine doses each comprised 300 ug of mutant IDH1 20-mer peptide, with topical imiquimod. The chain uses TRBV28 and TRBJ1-1; D not certain. This material consisted of PBMCs, taken from a glioma patient whose treatment included an IDH1 peptide vaccine. The receptor comes from a woman aged 45-59 years with glioma. CDR3 residues: CASSLPSVGGTEAFF. The CDR3 DNA sequence: TGTGCCAGCAGTTTGCCCTCAGTGGGAGGCACTGAAGCTTTCTTT.